This passage covers 24 T cell receptor beta chains from one sample sequenced in a study of blood T cell repertoires in COVID-19. Produced via immunoSEQ multiplex PCR; TCRdb's table is partial and in-frame only. This table has roughly 50,000 clones, less than 90% appearing once. The material sequenced was peripheral blood. Source of these receptors: a woman aged 55-75 years with acute or convalescent COVID-19.

The chain recombines TRBV2 with TRBJ1-5, with D perhaps TRBD1 (5 bases). This CDR3 has 14 amino acids. The V end was cut by 3 bases, the J end by 5 bases, with 11 bases between. CDR1 is SNHLY and CDR2 is FYNNEI in the germline V gene. CDR3 in DNA: TGTGCCAGCAGTGATCAGGGAAGCTATCAGCCCCAGCATTTT. Translation gives CASSDQGSYQPQHF.

This sequence joins TRBV28 and TRBJ1-2, with a tentative D call TRBD1 (5 bases). V was shortened by 2 bases and J by 7 bases, with 14 bases between the two germline ends. There are 14 residues in the CDR3. The germline V gene has CDR1 MDHEN and CDR2 SYDVKM. CDR3: CASSLIAGIGGYTF. In DNA, the CDR3 is TGTGCCAGCAGTTTAATCGCAGGGATAGGTGGCTACACCTTC.

The V gene is TRBV3-1 (or the pseudogene TRBV3-2), the J gene TRBJ1-6, with 12 bases matching TRBD1. The CDR3 is 15 residues long. Germline CDR1 and CDR2: LGHDT and YNNKEL (reference sequence). Unmatched junction bases numbered 5, after V lost 5 bases and J lost 9 bases. The CDR3 sequence is CASSSGTGGRSPLHF. CDR3 in DNA: TGTGCCAGCAGCTCGGGGACAGGGGGCCGTTCACCCCTCCACTTT.

The chain has TRBV18 and TRBJ2-1, with a possible D match to TRBD2 (6 bases). Trimming cost V 2 bases and J 13 bases, with 12 bases left between them. The CDR3 has 12 amino acids. Germline V gene lookup returns CDR1 KGHSH and CDR2 LQKENI. In DNA form, the CDR3 reads TGTGCCAGCTCACCAGCGCGGGACCTACAGTTCTTC. The encoded protein is CASSPARDLQFF. Full variable domain (outside the CDR3, taken from reference TRBV18 and TRBJ2-1): NAGVMQNPRHLVRRRGQEARLRCSPMKGHSHVYWYRQLPEEGLKFMVYLQKENIIDESGMPKERFSAEFPKEGPSILRIQQVVRGDSAAYFCASSPARDLQFFGPGTRLTVL.

The chain is built from TRBV18 and TRBJ1-5, with D hard to call. CDR1 and CDR2 from the germline V gene are KGHSH and LQKENI. CDR3 length equals 15 residues. V was cut by 3 bases and J by 3 bases, with 12 bases left in between. CDR3 loop: CASSPNAVNNQPQHF. For the CDR3, the DNA is TGTGCCAGCTCACCCAACGCAGTCAACAATCAGCCCCAGCATTTT.

The genes are TRBV7-2 and TRBJ2-7; TRBD2 aligns across 8 bases. V gave up 5 bases and J gave up 0 bases; unmatched junction bases: 9. The CDR3 runs to 16 residues. CDR1 is SGHTA and CDR2 is FQGNSA in the germline V gene. The CDR3 DNA reads TGTGCCAGCAGCGCCTCAGGGGCGGGGGGCTCCTACGAGCAGTACTTC. This sequence encodes CASSASGAGGSYEQYF.

This clone was seen only once. The chain joins TRBV2 to TRBJ2-7, with TRBD2 as a possible D gene (7 bases). The V gene lost 6 bases and the J gene lost 1 base, with 13 bases spanning the gap. Germline V gene sequence: CDR1 SNHLY, CDR2 FYNNEI. CDR3 length equals 14 residues. CDR3: CASREGGLSYEQYF. As DNA, the CDR3 is TGTGCCAGCAGGGAGGGGGGGTTATCCTACGAGCAGTACTTC.

The V call is TRBV6-2 or TRBV6-3, the J call TRBJ1-1; D is possibly TRBD1 (6 bases). The CDR3 loop spans 15 amino acids. Germline CDR1 MNHEY, CDR2 SVGEGT. Between the trimmed V and J ends, which lost 4 bases and 4 bases, there was a span of 16 bases. CDR3 region: CASSFHRVTGTEAFF. The CDR3 nucleotides are TGTGCCAGCAGTTTCCACAGGGTCACGGGCACTGAAGCTTTCTTT.

J is TRBJ1-2 and V is TRBV16; D might be TRBD1 (5 bases). The germline gives CDR1 KGHSY, CDR2 FQNENV. The CDR3 has 13 amino acids. Trimming left V 5 bases short and J 2 bases short, with 9 bases between. The CDR3 DNA sequence: TGTGCCAGCAGCTTCGACAGCAACTATGGCTACACCTTC. Its protein product is CASSFDSNYGYTF.

There are a few counts of this clone. V is TRBV7-6 and J is TRBJ2-5; D is possibly TRBD1 (6 bases). V lost 5 bases to trimming and J lost 4 bases, with 17 bases between them. Germline V lookup: CDR1 SGHVS, CDR2 FNYEAQ. CDR3 size: 15 residues. CDR3 in DNA: TGTGCCAGCAGCGGACTGATCAGGGGAAGAGAGACCCAGTACTTC. Its translation is CASSGLIRGRETQYF.

The chain is built from TRBV5-8 and TRBJ1-1, with a possible D match to TRBD1 (5 bases). Trimming left V 2 bases short and J 7 bases short, with 9 bases between. Germline CDR1 reads SGHTS; CDR2 reads YDEGEE. CDR3 length: 12 amino acids. This CDR3 is CASSFTGVEAFF. The CDR3 DNA is TGTGCCAGCAGCTTTACAGGAGTTGAAGCTTTCTTT.

This rearrangement joins TRBV9 to TRBJ1-1, with no clear D. Germline lookup yields CDR1 SGDLS and CDR2 YYNGEE. The CDR3 totals 13 residues. The V end lost 0 bases, the J end lost 7 bases, and 10 bases lay between the germline ends. The chain's CDR3 is CASSVGGRSEAFF. The CDR3 DNA reads TGTGCCAGCAGCGTAGGCGGTAGGAGTGAAGCTTTCTTT.

The chain links TRBV6-5 to TRBJ1-2, with D perhaps TRBD1 (5 bases). The CDR3 is made up of 15 amino acids. V gave up 6 bases and J gave up 4 bases, with 18 bases separating them. Germline-derived CDR1 and CDR2 are MNHEY and SVGAGI. The CDR3 DNA reads TGTGCCAGCAGCATGCCGGCCCAGGGTGTCTATGGCTACACCTTC. This encodes CASSMPAQGVYGYTF.

The chain combines TRBV7-3 with TRBJ2-3; 13 positions agree with TRBD2. V lost 5 bases and J lost 4; bases outside the gene matches: 6. The CDR3 spans 16 residues. Germline V CDR1 and CDR2: SGHTA, FQGTGA. In DNA, the CDR3 is TGTGCCAGCAGCCCAGGGACTAGCGGGATAGCAGATACGCAGTATTTT. This encodes CASSPGTSGIADTQYF.

The chain joins TRBV6-4 to TRBJ2-1; 12 bases align to TRBD2. Germline loops: CDR1 MRHNA, CDR2 SNTAGT. The CDR3 contains 17 residues. J was trimmed by 9 bases and V by 0 bases; bases with no gene match: 9. The CDR3 here is CASSDSVGTSGSFEQFF. CDR3 DNA sequence: TGTGCCAGCAGTGACTCTGTCGGGACTAGCGGGTCTTTTGAGCAGTTCTTC.

J is TRBJ1-4 and V is TRBV7-9; TRBD1 matches at 7 bases. The CDR3 covers 14 residues. Germline CDR1 reads SEHNR; CDR2 reads FQNEAQ (reference sequence). The trim removed 3 bases at V and 6 bases at J, leaving 4 bases unmatched. CDR3 in amino acids: CASSFGTADEKLFF. In DNA form, the CDR3 reads TGTGCCAGCAGCTTCGGGACAGCCGATGAAAAACTGTTTTTT.

The J gene is TRBJ2-7, the V gene TRBV5-1; possible D gene TRBD2, 7 bases. Germline V gene data show CDR1 as SGHRS and CDR2 as YFSETQ. V lost 0 bases and J 0 bases, leaving 19 bases between the germline ends. The CDR3 sequence is 18 residues long. This chain's CDR3 is CASSLDGGAYYSSYEQYF. Written as DNA, the CDR3 is TGCGCCAGCAGCTTGGATGGGGGGGCCTACTATAGCTCCTACGAGCAGTACTTC.

In nucleotides, the CDR3 is TGTGCCAGCAGTAACGGGCGGGGGTACACCATATATTTT. Its protein is CASSNGRGYTIYF. The chain employs TRBV12-3 or TRBV12-4 and TRBJ1-3, with D tentatively TRBD1 (5 bases). Trimming took 5 bases from V and 8 from J, leaving 13 bases between them. The CDR3 length is 13 residues.

This rearrangement joins TRBV6-7 to TRBJ2-1, with 7 bases matching TRBD2. TRBV6-7 is classed as an ORF, of uncertain function. With V trimmed by 4 bases and J by 6 bases, 15 bases remained unmatched. This CDR3 contains 17 residues. Here the CDR3 DNA reads TGTGCCAGCAGTTCCGAGCCCATGGCGGGAGTGGGCAATGAGCAGTTCTTC. Translating gives CASSSEPMAGVGNEQFF.

The V gene is TRBV21-1, the J gene TRBJ1-5; the DNA was not used to check the table's D call, TRBD1. TRBV21-1 is given as a pseudogene. This CDR3 contains 19 residues. In DNA, the CDR3 is TGTGCCAGCAGCAAAGACGGTTGGGGCAGGGGGGATAGCAATCAGCCCCAGCATTTT. Amino acid sequence: CASSKDGWGRGDSNQPQHF.

V usage is TRBV18 and J usage is TRBJ1-1; possible D gene TRBD1, 5 bases. Germline CDR1 reads KGHSH; CDR2 reads LQKENI. V shed 3 bases and J shed 7 bases, with 9 bases lying between them. The CDR3 consists of 12 residues. The CDR3 DNA follows: TGTGCCAGCTCACCCGGCAGGGTTGAAGCTTTCTTT. Translating it yields CASSPGRVEAFF. Filled out from reference TRBV18 and TRBJ1-1, the complete variable domain reads NAGVMQNPRHLVRRRGQEARLRCSPMKGHSHVYWYRQLPEEGLKFMVYLQKENIIDESGMPKERFSAEFPKEGPSILRIQQVVRGDSAAYFCASSPGRVEAFFGQGTRLTVV.

The J gene is TRBJ2-3, the V gene TRBV5-4; 9 bases are shared with TRBD1. Germline V gene sequence: CDR1 SGHNT, CDR2 YYREEE (reference sequence). The CDR3 consists of 17 residues. After removal of 2 bases from V and 3 bases from J, the junction contained 10 bases not matched to a gene. For the CDR3, the DNA is TGTGCCAGCAGCTTTAAAAAAACAGGGGGCTTGACAGATACGCAGTATTTT. Translated, it gives CASSFKKTGGLTDTQYF.

V usage is TRBV28 and J usage is TRBJ2-2; maybe TRBD1 (5 bases). V gave up 6 bases and J gave up 6 bases, with 17 bases separating them. The CDR3 runs to 15 residues. CDR1 is MDHEN, CDR2 SYDVKM, per germline. CDR3 in DNA: TGTGCCAGCAGGACAGCACCGATTCCGTCCGGGGAGCTGTTTTTT. Translation gives CASRTAPIPSGELFF.

This clone was detected only once. This sequence joins TRBV21-1 and TRBJ1-6; the D call TRBD1 from the table was never checked on the DNA. TRBV21-1 is a documented pseudogene. CDR3 size: 12 residues. The CDR3 reads CASPTDNSPLHF. The CDR3 nucleotides are TGTGCCAGTCCGACAGACAATTCACCCCTCCACTTT.